This TCR beta chain is drawn from a study of T-cell reconstitution after alpha-beta-depleted transplantation in children. The TCRbeta library was prepared with unique molecular identifiers. One entry per CDR3 protein, called by TCRdb with MiXCR from the PCR reads. The profile shows over 550,000 distinct CDR3 sequences, roughly a tenth of them singletons. This clonotype was observed a handful of times. Sample: PBMCs from the stem cell graft donor, taken from the stem cell graft. The TCR comes from a human donor who donated a stem cell graft to a child with acute myeloid leukemia.

CDR3 sequence reads: CATSRRPGVAAKNIQYF. The CDR3 coding sequence is TGTGCCACCAGCAGGAGACCTGGAGTAGCGGCCAAAAACATTCAGTACTTC. V usage is TRBV15 and J usage is TRBJ2-4; a possible D gene is TRBD2 (5 bases). The CDR3 consists of 17 residues. Germline loops: CDR1 LNHNV, CDR2 YYDKDF (reference sequence). V lost 3 bases and J 1 base, leaving 16 bases between the germline ends.